The next 18 T cell receptor beta chains were all read from a single sample in a study of cytomegalovirus exposure and HLA in healthy donors. PCR used 60 Vbeta primers and 13 Jbeta primers. Repertoires were generated with immunoSEQ multiplex PCR, while TCRdb's copy carries only in-frame clones and drops some. Among roughly 95,000 clones, 60% to 85% were seen once, and the ten largest hold roughly 5%. Sequencing was done on a sample of PBMCs. These receptors were obtained from a young man in good health and CMV-seropositive.

This chain joins TRBV9 and TRBJ1-3; D call uncertain. The V gene lost 5 bases and the J gene lost 4 bases, with 10 bases spanning the gap. CDR1 is SGDLS, CDR2 YYNGEE, per germline. The CDR3 runs 13 residues. CDR3 coding DNA: TGTGCCAGCAGTGTGTTTCCGGGAAACACCATATATTTT. Amino acids: CASSVFPGNTIYF.

This clone was detected a few times. This sequence joins TRBV6-1 and TRBJ2-6; possible D gene TRBD2, 5 bases. Trimming shortened V by 11 bases and J by 0 bases, and 8 bases separated the two germline ends. Germline V lookup: CDR1 MNHNS, CDR2 SASEGT. The CDR3 sequence is 13 residues long. This CDR3 is CAVRVSGANVLTF. The CDR3 DNA reads as TGTGCCGTGCGGGTCTCTGGGGCCAACGTCCTGACTTTC.

This clone came up once. The CDR3: CASRTELYNEQFF. CDR3 DNA sequence: TGTGCCAGCAGGACAGAGCTCTACAATGAGCAGTTCTTC. V gene TRBV6-6 combines with J gene TRBJ2-1, with D perhaps TRBD1 (5 bases). This CDR3 comprises 13 residues. V lost 6 bases and J lost 3, with 9 bases in between. Germline-derived CDR1 and CDR2 are MNHNY and SVGAGI (reference sequence).

The V call is TRBV7-2, the J call TRBJ1-1, with 8 bases aligning to TRBD1. The trim removed 5 bases at V and 1 base at J, leaving 12 bases unmatched. There are 17 residues in the CDR3. Germline V CDR1 and CDR2: SGHTA, FQGNSA. The CDR3 is CASSPTTGQGQNTEAFF. CDR3 sequence (DNA): TGTGCCAGCAGCCCTACCACCGGACAGGGCCAGAACACTGAAGCTTTCTTT.

This clone showed up just once. The chain is built from TRBV27 and TRBJ2-7; 9 bases align to TRBD2. Germline CDR1 and CDR2: MNHEY and SMNVEV (reference sequence). With V trimmed by 6 bases and J by 3 bases, 9 bases remained unmatched. The CDR3 spans 15 residues. In DNA form, the CDR3 reads TGTGCCAGCAGGAGACTAGCGGTAGGGAACTACGAGCAGTACTTC. Amino acid sequence: CASRRLAVGNYEQYF.

The chain couples TRBV18 to TRBJ2-3, with a tentative D call TRBD2 (5 bases). V was cut by 3 bases and J by 1 base, with 8 bases left in between. Germline V gene lookup returns CDR1 KGHSH and CDR2 LQKENI. The CDR3 spans 14 residues. The CDR3 spells CASSPSRGTDTQYF. CDR3 DNA: TGTGCCAGCTCACCCTCGAGGGGCACAGATACGCAGTATTTT.

V gene TRBV7-9 combines with J gene TRBJ2-7, with TRBD1 identical over 7 bases. Trimming removed 4 bases from V and 2 bases from J; junction bases left unmatched: 5. Germline-derived CDR1 and CDR2 are SEHNR and FQNEAQ (reference sequence). The CDR3 loop spans 14 amino acids. The CDR3, as DNA: TGTGCCAGCAGCTCCGGGACAGCGGCCTACGAGCAGTACTTC. It is translated as CASSSGTAAYEQYF.

V is TRBV10-3 and J is TRBJ1-1; tentative D call: TRBD1 (5 bases). The V gene's germline CDR1 is ENHRY and CDR2 SYGVKD. Trimming removed 7 bases at V and 3 bases at J, with 15 bases between. CDR3 length: 14 residues. CDR3 loop: CAITEQAADTEAFF. The CDR3 bases are TGTGCCATCACCGAACAGGCCGCAGACACTGAAGCTTTCTTT.

This chain links TRBV7-3 with TRBJ1-1; D might be TRBD1 (6 bases). V was clipped by 2 bases and J by 1 base, with 20 bases between them. From germline, CDR1 is SGHTA and CDR2 FQGTGA. The CDR3 is 18 residues long. The CDR3 DNA sequence: TGTGCCAGCAGCTTATACCCTAGTGGACAGAGAGAGAACACTGAAGCTTTCTTT. Protein: CASSLYPSGQRENTEAFF.

This clone showed up just once. The V call is TRBV7-2, the J call TRBJ1-1, with 7 bases fitting TRBD1. V gave up 5 bases and J gave up 0 bases; unmatched junction bases: 3. The germline CDR1 and CDR2 sequences are SGHTA and FQGNSA. The CDR3 has 14 amino acids. This CDR3 is CASSVGTVNTEAFF. For the CDR3, the DNA is TGTGCCAGCAGCGTGGGGACAGTGAACACTGAAGCTTTCTTT.

The chain recombines TRBV6-1 with TRBJ1-5, with a tentative D call TRBD1 (6 bases). This CDR3 comprises 16 residues. V was shortened by 1 base and J by 0 bases, with 10 bases between the two germline ends. Per the germline V gene, CDR1 is MNHNS and CDR2 is SASEGT. The CDR3 sequence: CASSEGMDSSNQPQHF. The CDR3 DNA reads as TGTGCCAGCAGTGAAGGAATGGACAGTAGCAATCAGCCCCAGCATTTT.

This clone appeared once. This chain connects TRBV6-5 to TRBJ2-7; D unclear. CDR3 length equals 16 residues. Trimming took 0 bases from V and 2 from J, leaving 14 bases between them. Germline CDR1 MNHEY, CDR2 SVGAGI. The CDR3, as DNA: TGTGCCAGCAGTTACTCGAGTCTCAGGTTAACCTACGAGCAGTACTTC. It is translated as CASSYSSLRLTYEQYF.

This sequence joins TRBV29-1 and TRBJ2-1; TRBD2 aligns across 8 bases. V lost 3 bases, J lost 12 bases, and 10 bases stayed unmatched. The CDR3 consists of 13 residues. Germline CDR1 and CDR2: SQVTM and ANQGSEA. The CDR3 loop reads CSVDLAGGLLQFF. DNA of the CDR3: TGCAGCGTTGATTTGGCGGGAGGCCTCCTGCAGTTCTTC.

CDR3 protein: CASSQRRGQRTDTQYF. CDR3 sequence (DNA): TGTGCCAGCAGCCAACGCCGGGGACAGAGAACAGATACGCAGTATTTT. This rearrangement joins TRBV7-6 to TRBJ2-3; 7 bases are shared with TRBD1. The CDR3 spans 16 residues. Germline CDR1 reads SGHVS; CDR2 reads FNYEAQ. V lost 5 bases to trimming and J lost 3 bases; unmatched junction nucleotides: 11.

The chain has TRBV2 and TRBJ2-2; D remains unclear. Trimming pared 6 bases from V and 7 bases from J, leaving 3 bases between. Per the germline V gene, CDR1 is SNHLY and CDR2 is FYNNEI. The CDR3 consists of 10 residues. CDR3 nucleotides: TGTGCCAGCAGGAGCGGGGAGCTGTTTTTT. Amino acid sequence: CASRSGELFF. Looking up the rest from reference TRBV2 and TRBJ2-2 gives the full variable domain: EPEVTQTPSHQVTQMGQEVILRCVPISNHLYFYWYRQILGQKVEFLVSFYNNEISEKSEIFDDQFSVERPDGSNFTLKIRSTKLEDSAMYFCASRSGELFFGEGSRLTVL.

The chain recombines TRBV5-1 with TRBJ2-1; possibly TRBD1 for D (5 bases). V lost 1 base to trimming and J lost 9 bases, with 11 bases between them. The germline gives CDR1 SGHRS, CDR2 YFSETQ. There are 13 residues in the CDR3. DNA of the CDR3: TGCGCCAGCAGCTTGTGGTCAGGGCGTGAGCAGTTCTTC. It encodes CASSLWSGREQFF. The whole variable domain, remainder taken from reference TRBV5-1 and TRBJ2-1, is KAGVTQTPRYLIKTRGQQVTLSCSPISGHRSVSWYQQTPGQGLQFLFEYFSETQRNKGNFPGRFSGRQFSNSRSEMNVSTLELGDSALYLCASSLWSGREQFFGPGTRLTVL.

The chain combines TRBV4-1 with TRBJ2-5; D is undetermined. Deletions cut 0 bases from V and 1 base from J, with 9 bases between. CDR1 is MGHRA, CDR2 YSYEKL, per germline. This CDR3 comprises 15 residues. The CDR3 is CASSQDELLQETQYF. The CDR3, as DNA: TGCGCCAGCAGCCAAGATGAACTACTCCAAGAGACCCAGTACTTC.

This chain links TRBV30 with TRBJ1-1; a weak D match, TRBD1 (6 bases). Germline CDR1 is GTSNPN and CDR2 is SVGIG (reference sequence). The CDR3 extends over 12 amino acids. Trimming stripped 1 base from V and 7 bases from J, with 10 bases between. CDR3 nucleotides: TGTGCCTGGAGTGGGGGACACCTTGAAGCTTTCTTT. It encodes CAWSGGHLEAFF.